This paragraph reports one T cell receptor beta chain. Both 60 Vbeta primers and 13 Jbeta primers went into the PCR. Sequencing used immunoSEQ multiplex PCR; TCRdb keeps in-frame clones, though not all of them. The data hold around 130,000 clones, with approximately 85% observed a single time. The data belong to a study of cytomegalovirus exposure and HLA in healthy donors. The TCR originated in a young woman in good health and CMV-seropositive. Sequenced sample: PBMCs.

The CDR3 DNA follows: TGTGCCAGCAGCTCCGGGACAGGGGGTGGCGGGGAGCTGTTTTTT. Its translation is CASSSGTGGGGELFF. The gene calls are TRBV28 and TRBJ2-2, with TRBD1 matching over 11 bases. The germline CDR1 and CDR2 sequences are MDHEN and SYDVKM. The CDR3 loop spans 15 amino acids. Trimming removed 6 bases from V and 7 bases from J; junction bases left unmatched: 7.